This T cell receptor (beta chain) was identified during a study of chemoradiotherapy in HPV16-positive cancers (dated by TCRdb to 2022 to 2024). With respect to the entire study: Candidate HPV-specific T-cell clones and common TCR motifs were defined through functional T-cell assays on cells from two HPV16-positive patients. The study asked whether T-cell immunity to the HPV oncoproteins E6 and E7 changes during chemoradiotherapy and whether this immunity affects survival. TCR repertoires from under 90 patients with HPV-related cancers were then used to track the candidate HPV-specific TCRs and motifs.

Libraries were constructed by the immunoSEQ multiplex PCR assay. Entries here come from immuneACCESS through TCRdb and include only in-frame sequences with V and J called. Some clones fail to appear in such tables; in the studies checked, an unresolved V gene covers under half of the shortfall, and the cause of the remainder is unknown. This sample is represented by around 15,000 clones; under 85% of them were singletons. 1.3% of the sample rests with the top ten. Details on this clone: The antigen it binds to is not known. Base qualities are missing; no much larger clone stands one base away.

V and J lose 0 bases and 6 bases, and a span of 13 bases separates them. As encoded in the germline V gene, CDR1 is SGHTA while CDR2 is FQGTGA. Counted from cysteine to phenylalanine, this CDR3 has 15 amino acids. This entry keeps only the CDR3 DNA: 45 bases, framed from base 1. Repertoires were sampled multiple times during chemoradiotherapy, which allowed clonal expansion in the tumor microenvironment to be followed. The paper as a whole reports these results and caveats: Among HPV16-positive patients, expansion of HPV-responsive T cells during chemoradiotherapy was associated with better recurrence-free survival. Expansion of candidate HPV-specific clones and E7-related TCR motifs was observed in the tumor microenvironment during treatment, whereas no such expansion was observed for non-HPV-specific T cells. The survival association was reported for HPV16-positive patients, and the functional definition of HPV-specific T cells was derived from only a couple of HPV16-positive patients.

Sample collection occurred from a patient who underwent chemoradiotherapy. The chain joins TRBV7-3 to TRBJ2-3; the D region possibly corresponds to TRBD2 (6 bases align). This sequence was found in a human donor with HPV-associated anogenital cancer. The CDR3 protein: CASSLTPLAGDTQYF. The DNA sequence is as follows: TGTGCCAGCAGCTTAACGCCACTAGCTGGGGATACGCAGTATTTT.